Sequencing of this T cell receptor (beta chain) was carried out in a study of cytomegalovirus exposure and HLA in healthy donors. TCRdb keeps only in-frame clones here, not all; method: immunoSEQ multiplex PCR. Seen here are 100,000 to 150,000 clones, 80% to 90% observed once, and the top ten hold about 4.5%. Regarding this clone: The antigen remains unidentified.

The CDR3 is made up of 15 amino acids. Germline V gene lookup returns CDR1 SGHVS and CDR2 FQNEAQ. V lost 1 base to trimming and J lost 6 bases, with 15 bases between them. Broader study findings: The tendency of first-cohort TCR clusters to co-occur in the roughly 120 validation repertoires was identified by a subsequent analysis. Cytomegalovirus association was assigned to about 150 TCR beta chains. Most TCR sequences were uncommon, yet certain public TCRs appeared in many donors.

Input material: PBMCs. The chain uses TRBV7-8 and TRBJ1-1, with a weak D call TRBD1 (5 bases). The TCR originated in a young man in good health and CMV-seropositive. The CDR3 sequence: CASSLGRAWGSEAFF. The CDR3 nucleotides are TGTGCCAGCAGCTTAGGCAGGGCTTGGGGATCTGAAGCTTTCTTT. Supplemented by reference TRBV7-8 and TRBJ1-1, the full variable domain reads GAGVSQSPRYKVAKRGQDVALRCDPISGHVSLFWYQQALGQGPEFLTYFQNEAQLDKSGLPSDRFFAERPEGSVSTLKIQRTQQEDSAVYLCASSLGRAWGSEAFFGQGTRLTVV.